The TCR beta chain described here comes from a study of response to subunit inactivated influenza vaccine. General study results and limits: That few new T cells are recruited by each seasonal influenza vaccination was the authors' suggestion.

On this clonotype itself: Antigen specificity is unknown. A much bigger clone sits one base away, suggesting this may be a read error.

TCRdb called the RT-PCR reads again in MiXCR, with one record for every CDR3 protein. Of 200,000 to 250,000 distinct CDR3 sequences detected, 9% to 15% appear once; the ten largest clones hold roughly 7.7%. CDR1 LNHNV and CDR2 YYDKDF come from the germline V gene (reference sequence). This CDR3 comprises 14 residues. Trimming cost V 1 base and J 0 bases, with 7 bases left between them. This chain connects TRBV15 to TRBJ2-7; unclear D gene. The source is a man between 45 and 60 years old who received an inactivated influenza vaccine. The sequencing used non-naive T cells sorted from PBMCs, collected 14 days before vaccination. DNA for the CDR3: TGTGCCACCAGCAGAGTGGACGGCTCCTACGAGCAGTACTTC. Its translation: CATSRVDGSYEQYF.